The 3 T cell receptor beta chains below all came from one sample that was sequenced in a study of OX40 agonist ivuxolimab in advanced cancers. TCRdb keeps only in-frame clones here, not all; method: immunoSEQ multiplex PCR. The data contain around 66,000 clones, around 81% of them singletons. The material was CD4+ or CD8+ T cells sorted from blood, obtained in a trial of the OX40 agonist ivuxolimab. The receptors shown here come from an adult with an advanced solid tumor such as melanoma, head and neck, liver or kidney cancer.

This chain joins TRBV19 and TRBJ1-1, with D perhaps TRBD1 (5 bases). V dropped 4 bases and J dropped 1 base, with 10 bases sitting between them. The CDR3 is 14 amino acids. Germline-derived CDR1 and CDR2 are LNHDA and SQIVND (reference sequence). CDR3 nucleotides: TGTGCCAGTAGTAGAGGGGCAGAGAACACTGAAGCTTTCTTT. It encodes CASSRGAENTEAFF. The full variable domain, with the rest looked up from reference TRBV19 and TRBJ1-1, is DGGITQSPKYLFRKEGQNVTLSCEQNLNHDAMYWYRQDPGQGLRLIYYSQIVNDFQKGDIAEGYSVSREKKESFPLTVTSAQKNPTAFYLCASSRGAENTEAFFGQGTRLTVV.

The CDR3 region is CASTRDRAGANVLTF. The CDR3 coding sequence is TGCGCCAGCACCAGGGACAGGGCCGGGGCCAACGTCCTGACTTTC. The rearrangement links TRBV5-1 to TRBJ2-6; TRBD1 agrees at 9 bases. Germline V gene lookup returns CDR1 SGHRS and CDR2 YFSETQ. The J segment lost 4 bases and the V segment lost 6 bases, leaving 5 bases of the junction unmatched. The CDR3 loop spans 15 amino acids.

The chain couples TRBV6-1 to TRBJ1-2, with 10 nucleotides matching TRBD1. Per the germline V gene, CDR1 is MNHNS and CDR2 is SASEGT. V gave up 7 bases and J gave up 5 bases; unmatched junction bases: 1. The CDR3 totals 12 residues. This chain's CDR3 is CASTGQGYGYTF. The CDR3 DNA sequence: TGTGCCAGCACGGGACAGGGGTATGGCTACACCTTC.